These 3 T cell receptor beta chains were sequenced from one sample in a study of OX40 agonist ivuxolimab in advanced cancers. Profiled with immunoSEQ multiplex PCR; TCRdb holds only in-frame clones, not every one. This repertoire shows about 77,000 clones, approximately 85% found once; its top ten account for roughly 2.2%. This specimen consisted of CD4+ or CD8+ T cells sorted from blood, obtained in a trial of the OX40 agonist ivuxolimab. These receptors were taken from an adult with an advanced solid tumor such as melanoma, head and neck, liver or kidney cancer.

V usage is TRBV9 and J usage is TRBJ2-7, with TRBD1 matching 8 bases. Trimming removed 4 bases from V and 2 bases from J; junction bases left unmatched: 5. Germline assignment: CDR1 SGDLS and CDR2 YYNGEE. The CDR3 contains 14 residues. CDR3 DNA sequence: TGTGCCAGCAGCCCCAGACAGGGGACCTACGAGCAGTACTTC. It is translated as CASSPRQGTYEQYF.

DNA of the CDR3: TGTGCCAGCAGCTCCGGACTAGATTACAATGAGCAGTTCTTC. Amino acid sequence: CASSSGLDYNEQFF. The chain employs TRBV5-4 and TRBJ2-1, with TRBD2 matching 7 bases. V trimming: 3 bases; J trimming: 4 bases; junction bases outside the gene matches: 4. Germline loops: CDR1 SGHNT, CDR2 YYREEE (reference sequence). The CDR3 length is 14 residues.

The rearrangement uses TRBV7-2 and TRBJ2-7; 10 positions agree with TRBD1. The CDR3 sequence is 16 residues long. V lost 0 bases to trimming and J lost 3 bases; unmatched junction nucleotides: 5. CDR1 and CDR2 (germline): SGHTA, FQGNSA. The CDR3 here is CASSLATGGANYEQYF. CDR3 sequence (DNA): TGTGCCAGCAGCTTAGCGACAGGGGGCGCAAACTACGAGCAGTACTTC.